Below are 2 T cell receptor beta chains sequenced from a single sample in a study of control samples from healthy donors and cancer patients (dated by TCRdb to 2019 to 2021). Library generation was performed with the immunoSEQ multiplex PCR assay. TCRdb retrieved this table from immuneACCESS and kept in-frame rearrangements only. Not all clones are present; in checked studies, unresolved V genes account for under half, and no reason is known for the remainder. The sample records around 99,000 clones, roughly 90% of which are singletons. The ten largest clones capture under 20% of the sample. The material sequenced was blood. These receptor sequences come from a woman in her 50s in good health.

This clone has more than one count but fewer than ten. The rearrangement links TRBV15 to TRBJ1-1, with D tentatively TRBD1 (5 bases). The V end lost 8 bases, the J end lost 4 bases, and 11 bases lay between the germline ends. The length of the CDR3 is 12 residues. Germline CDR1 and CDR2: LNHNV and YYDKDF (reference sequence). The CDR3 nucleotides are TGTGCCACCCGAAGAGGGACCACTGAAGCTTTCTTT. This gives the protein CATRRGTTEAFF. Filled out from reference TRBV15 and TRBJ1-1, the complete variable domain reads DAMVIQNPRYQVTQFGKPVTLSCSQTLNHNVMYWYQQKSSQAPKLLFHYYDKDFNNEADTPDNFQSRRPNTSFCFLDIRSPGLGDTAMYLCATRRGTTEAFFGQGTRLTVV.

V gene TRBV5-8 combines with J gene TRBJ2-3; tentative D call: TRBD2 (5 bases). CDR3 length equals 18 residues. Looked up from germline, CDR1 is SGHTS and CDR2 is YDEGEE. The V end lost 0 bases, the J end lost 2 bases, and 19 bases lay between the germline ends. The CDR3 spells CASSLGGLSAPITDTQYF. As DNA, the CDR3 is TGTGCCAGCAGCTTGGGAGGACTCTCCGCGCCTATCACAGATACGCAGTATTTT.